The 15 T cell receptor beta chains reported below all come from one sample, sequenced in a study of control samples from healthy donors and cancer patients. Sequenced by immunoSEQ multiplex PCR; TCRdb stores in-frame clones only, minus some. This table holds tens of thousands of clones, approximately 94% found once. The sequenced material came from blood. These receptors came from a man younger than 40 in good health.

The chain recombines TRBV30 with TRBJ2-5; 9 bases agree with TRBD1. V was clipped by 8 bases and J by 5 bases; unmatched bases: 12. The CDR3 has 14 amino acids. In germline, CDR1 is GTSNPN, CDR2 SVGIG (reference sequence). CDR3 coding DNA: TGTGCCGTTTCCCCCGGGACAGGGAAGGAGACCCAGTACTTC. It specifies CAVSPGTGKETQYF.

The CDR3 DNA reads TGTGCCAGCAGTTACTCAGGCAATAGCAATCAGCCCCAGCATTTT. This translates into CASSYSGNSNQPQHF. The chain links TRBV6-2 or TRBV6-3 to TRBJ1-5; D is unclear. This CDR3 spans 15 amino acids. V gave up 0 bases and J gave up 0 bases, with 6 bases separating them. Germline values: CDR1 MNHEY, CDR2 SVGEGT.

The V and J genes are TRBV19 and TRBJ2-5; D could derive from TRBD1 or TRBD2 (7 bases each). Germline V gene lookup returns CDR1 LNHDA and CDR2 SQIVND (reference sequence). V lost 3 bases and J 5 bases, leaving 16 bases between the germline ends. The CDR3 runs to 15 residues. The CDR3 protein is CASSMGGGSGETQYF. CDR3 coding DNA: TGTGCCAGTAGTATGGGAGGGGGCAGTGGGGAGACCCAGTACTTC.

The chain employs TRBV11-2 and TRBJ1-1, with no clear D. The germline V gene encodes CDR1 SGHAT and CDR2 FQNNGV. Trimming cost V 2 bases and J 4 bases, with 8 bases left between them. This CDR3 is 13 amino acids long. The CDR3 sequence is CASSLSLSTEAFF. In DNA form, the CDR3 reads TGTGCCAGCAGCTTAAGTTTGAGCACTGAAGCTTTCTTT.

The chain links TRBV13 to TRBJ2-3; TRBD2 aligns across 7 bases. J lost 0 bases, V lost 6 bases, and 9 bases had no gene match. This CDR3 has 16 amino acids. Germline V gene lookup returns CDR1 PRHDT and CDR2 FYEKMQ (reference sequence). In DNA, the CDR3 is TGTGCCAGCAGTCTTCCGGGACTACTTAGCACAGATACGCAGTATTTT. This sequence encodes CASSLPGLLSTDTQYF.

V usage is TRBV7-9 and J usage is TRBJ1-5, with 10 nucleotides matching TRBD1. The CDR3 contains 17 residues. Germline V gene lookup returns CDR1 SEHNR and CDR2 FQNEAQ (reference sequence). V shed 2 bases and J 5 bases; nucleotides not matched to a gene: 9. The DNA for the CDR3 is TGTGCCAGCAGCTTATCCCAGTGGACAGGGGGGGATCAGCCCCAGCATTTT. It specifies CASSLSQWTGGDQPQHF.

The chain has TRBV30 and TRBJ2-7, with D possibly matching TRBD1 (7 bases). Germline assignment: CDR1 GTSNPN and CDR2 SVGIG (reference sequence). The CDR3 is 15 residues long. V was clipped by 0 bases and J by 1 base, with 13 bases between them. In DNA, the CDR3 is TGTGCCTGGAGTGTAGGGGCAGGGGGGTCCTACGAGCAGTACTTC. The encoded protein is CAWSVGAGGSYEQYF.

CDR3: CASTLLRRSTNEKLFF. In DNA form, the CDR3 reads TGTGCCAGCACCCTCCTAAGACGTTCAACTAATGAAAAACTGTTTTTT. The rearrangement joins TRBV7-9 to TRBJ1-4, with D unresolved. V lost 7 bases to trimming and J lost 0 bases, with 15 bases between them. The CDR3 is 16 amino acids. The germline V gene has CDR1 SEHNR and CDR2 FQNEAQ (reference sequence).

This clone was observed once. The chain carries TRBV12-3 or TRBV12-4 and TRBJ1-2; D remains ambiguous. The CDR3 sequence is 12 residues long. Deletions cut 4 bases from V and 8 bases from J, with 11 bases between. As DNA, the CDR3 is TGTGCCAGCAGTTCAAGTACGGGGGGCTACACCTTC. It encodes CASSSSTGGYTF.

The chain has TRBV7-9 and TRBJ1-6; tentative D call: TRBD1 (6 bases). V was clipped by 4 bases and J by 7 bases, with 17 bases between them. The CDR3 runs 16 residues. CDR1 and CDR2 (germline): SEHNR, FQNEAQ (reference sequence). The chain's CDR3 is CASSYPDGGVNSPLHF. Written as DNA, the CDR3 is TGTGCCAGCAGCTACCCCGATGGGGGCGTAAATTCACCCCTCCACTTT.

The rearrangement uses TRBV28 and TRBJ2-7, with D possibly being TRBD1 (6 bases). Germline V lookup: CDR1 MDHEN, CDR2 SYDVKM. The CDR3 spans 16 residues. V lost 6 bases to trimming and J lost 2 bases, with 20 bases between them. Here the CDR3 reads CASSRLRGRRAYEQYF. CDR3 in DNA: TGTGCCAGCAGCCGACTCAGGGGACGGCGTGCCTACGAGCAGTACTTC.

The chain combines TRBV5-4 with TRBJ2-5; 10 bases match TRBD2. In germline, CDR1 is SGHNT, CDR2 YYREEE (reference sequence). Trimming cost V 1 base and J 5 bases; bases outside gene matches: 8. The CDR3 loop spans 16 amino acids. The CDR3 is CASSLWERGGLETQYF. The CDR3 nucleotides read TGTGCCAGCAGCTTGTGGGAGCGGGGGGGCCTGGAGACCCAGTACTTC.

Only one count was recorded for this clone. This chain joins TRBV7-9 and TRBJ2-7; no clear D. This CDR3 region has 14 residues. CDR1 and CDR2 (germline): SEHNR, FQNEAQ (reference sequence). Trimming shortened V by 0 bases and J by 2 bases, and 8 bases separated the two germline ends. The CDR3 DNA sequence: TGTGCCAGCAGCTTAGCTCTGCGTACCTACGAGCAGTACTTC. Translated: CASSLALRTYEQYF. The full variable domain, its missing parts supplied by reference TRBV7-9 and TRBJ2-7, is DTGVSQNPRHKITKRGQNVTFRCDPISEHNRLYWYRQTLGQGPEFLTYFQNEAQLEKSRLLSDRFSAERPKGSFSTLEIQRTEQGDSAMYLCASSLALRTYEQYFGPGTRLTVT.

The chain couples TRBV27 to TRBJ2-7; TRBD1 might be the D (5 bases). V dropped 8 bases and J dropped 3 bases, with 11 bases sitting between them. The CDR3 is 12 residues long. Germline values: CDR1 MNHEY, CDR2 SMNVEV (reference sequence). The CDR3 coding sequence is TGTGCCAGCGGCCAGGGCGGCTACGAGCAGTACTTC. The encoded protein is CASGQGGYEQYF.

CDR3 amino acids: CASRNYRGVNEKLFF. The CDR3 region has the DNA TGTGCCAGCAGGAATTACAGGGGTGTAAATGAAAAACTGTTTTTT. This chain connects TRBV27 to TRBJ1-4; TRBD1 aligns across 7 bases. The V gene's germline CDR1 is MNHEY and CDR2 SMNVEV (reference sequence). There are 15 residues in the CDR3. The ends lost 6 bases at V and 5 bases at J; junction bases unmatched: 9.